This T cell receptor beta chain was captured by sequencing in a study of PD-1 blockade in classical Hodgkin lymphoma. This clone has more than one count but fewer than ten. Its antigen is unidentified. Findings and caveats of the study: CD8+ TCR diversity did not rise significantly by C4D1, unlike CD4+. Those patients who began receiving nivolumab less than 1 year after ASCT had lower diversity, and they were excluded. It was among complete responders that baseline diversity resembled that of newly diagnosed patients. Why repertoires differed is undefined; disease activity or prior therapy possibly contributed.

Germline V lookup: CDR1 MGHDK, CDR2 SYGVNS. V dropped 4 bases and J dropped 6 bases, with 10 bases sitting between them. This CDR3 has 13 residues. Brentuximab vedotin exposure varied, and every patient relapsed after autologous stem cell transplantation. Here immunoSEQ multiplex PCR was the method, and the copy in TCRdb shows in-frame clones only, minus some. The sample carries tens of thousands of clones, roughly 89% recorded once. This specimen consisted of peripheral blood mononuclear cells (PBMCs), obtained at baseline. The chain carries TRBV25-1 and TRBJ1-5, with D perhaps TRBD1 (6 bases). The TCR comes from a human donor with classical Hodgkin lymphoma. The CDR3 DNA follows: TGTGCCAGCAGTGCGACAGGCGGTCAGCCCCAGCATTTT. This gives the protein CASSATGGQPQHF.